What follows are 2 T cell receptor beta chains derived from one specimen sequenced in a study of regulatory T cells in long-lasting Graves disease. Sample time point: newly diagnosed GD, antithyroid drugs for less than 3 months. TCR sequences were obtained from RNA taken from PBMCs. Building the TCR beta libraries relied on iRepertoire HTBI primers, and CDR3 regions underwent Arm-PCR. TCRdb ran MiXCR on the multiplex PCR reads and lists one entry per CDR3 protein. The sample holds about 440,000 distinct CDR3 sequences, roughly 17% seen once. Separately, the same data were catalogued under a study of T cells in Graves' hyperthyroidism and ophthalmopathy.

Sequenced material: peripheral blood mononuclear cells (PBMCs), taken at new diagnosis, from a patient treated with antithyroid drugs. These receptors all stem from a woman in her late teens or twenties with Graves disease.

This clonotype showed up just a few times. The chain links TRBV9 to TRBJ1-1; D is unclear. Germline values: CDR1 SGDLS, CDR2 YYNGEE. The CDR3 covers 14 residues. Trimming left V 0 bases short and J 5 bases short, with 11 bases between. CDR3 protein: CASSVVHHGTEAFF. CDR3 nucleotides: TGTGCCAGCAGCGTAGTCCATCATGGAACTGAAGCTTTCTTT.

This clonotype was counted ten times or more. This chain connects TRBV20-1 to TRBJ2-3; D gene ambiguous. The CDR3 covers 15 residues. Looked up from germline, CDR1 is DFQATT and CDR2 is SNEGSKA (reference sequence). Trimming removed 5 bases at V and 1 base at J, with 16 bases between. The CDR3 spells CSAPDKARGTDTQYF. In DNA form, the CDR3 reads TGCAGTGCTCCCGACAAAGCGAGAGGCACAGATACGCAGTATTTT.